This T cell receptor (beta chain) was identified in a study of blood T cell repertoires in COVID-19. Whole-study context: Sites in the United States, Italy and Spain provided acute and convalescent COVID-19 samples. The cDNA or gDNA used as material had been derived from T cells, B-cell-depleted T cells, or PBMCs.

Authors' methods: Reference gene primer amplification in the assay estimated nucleated cell counts. Measured with immunoSEQ multiplex PCR; TCRdb has only the in-frame clones, and not every one. V, J and clone size were drawn from that table, and D and trimming were deduced from the DNA. Among about 300,000 clones listed, 88% were seen once. Trimming removed 2 bases at V and 0 bases at J, with 13 bases between. CDR3 size: 15 residues. Germline V lookup: CDR1 SQVTM, CDR2 ANQGSEA. The TCR was taken from a woman in her 30s with COVID-19, enrolled during active disease. Material for sequencing was peripheral blood. The V call is TRBV29-1, the J call TRBJ1-2, with D unclear. The CDR3 DNA reads TGCAGCGTTGAATTCCCGTCTTTAGCTAACTATGGCTACACCTTC. It codes for CSVEFPSLANYGYTF. The variable domain in full, completed from reference TRBV29-1 and TRBJ1-2, reads SAVISQKPSRDICQRGTSLTIQCQVDSQVTMMFWYRQQPGQSLTLIATANQGSEATYESGFVIDKFPISRPNLTFSTLTVSNMSPEDSSIYLCSVEFPSLANYGYTFGSGTRLTVV.